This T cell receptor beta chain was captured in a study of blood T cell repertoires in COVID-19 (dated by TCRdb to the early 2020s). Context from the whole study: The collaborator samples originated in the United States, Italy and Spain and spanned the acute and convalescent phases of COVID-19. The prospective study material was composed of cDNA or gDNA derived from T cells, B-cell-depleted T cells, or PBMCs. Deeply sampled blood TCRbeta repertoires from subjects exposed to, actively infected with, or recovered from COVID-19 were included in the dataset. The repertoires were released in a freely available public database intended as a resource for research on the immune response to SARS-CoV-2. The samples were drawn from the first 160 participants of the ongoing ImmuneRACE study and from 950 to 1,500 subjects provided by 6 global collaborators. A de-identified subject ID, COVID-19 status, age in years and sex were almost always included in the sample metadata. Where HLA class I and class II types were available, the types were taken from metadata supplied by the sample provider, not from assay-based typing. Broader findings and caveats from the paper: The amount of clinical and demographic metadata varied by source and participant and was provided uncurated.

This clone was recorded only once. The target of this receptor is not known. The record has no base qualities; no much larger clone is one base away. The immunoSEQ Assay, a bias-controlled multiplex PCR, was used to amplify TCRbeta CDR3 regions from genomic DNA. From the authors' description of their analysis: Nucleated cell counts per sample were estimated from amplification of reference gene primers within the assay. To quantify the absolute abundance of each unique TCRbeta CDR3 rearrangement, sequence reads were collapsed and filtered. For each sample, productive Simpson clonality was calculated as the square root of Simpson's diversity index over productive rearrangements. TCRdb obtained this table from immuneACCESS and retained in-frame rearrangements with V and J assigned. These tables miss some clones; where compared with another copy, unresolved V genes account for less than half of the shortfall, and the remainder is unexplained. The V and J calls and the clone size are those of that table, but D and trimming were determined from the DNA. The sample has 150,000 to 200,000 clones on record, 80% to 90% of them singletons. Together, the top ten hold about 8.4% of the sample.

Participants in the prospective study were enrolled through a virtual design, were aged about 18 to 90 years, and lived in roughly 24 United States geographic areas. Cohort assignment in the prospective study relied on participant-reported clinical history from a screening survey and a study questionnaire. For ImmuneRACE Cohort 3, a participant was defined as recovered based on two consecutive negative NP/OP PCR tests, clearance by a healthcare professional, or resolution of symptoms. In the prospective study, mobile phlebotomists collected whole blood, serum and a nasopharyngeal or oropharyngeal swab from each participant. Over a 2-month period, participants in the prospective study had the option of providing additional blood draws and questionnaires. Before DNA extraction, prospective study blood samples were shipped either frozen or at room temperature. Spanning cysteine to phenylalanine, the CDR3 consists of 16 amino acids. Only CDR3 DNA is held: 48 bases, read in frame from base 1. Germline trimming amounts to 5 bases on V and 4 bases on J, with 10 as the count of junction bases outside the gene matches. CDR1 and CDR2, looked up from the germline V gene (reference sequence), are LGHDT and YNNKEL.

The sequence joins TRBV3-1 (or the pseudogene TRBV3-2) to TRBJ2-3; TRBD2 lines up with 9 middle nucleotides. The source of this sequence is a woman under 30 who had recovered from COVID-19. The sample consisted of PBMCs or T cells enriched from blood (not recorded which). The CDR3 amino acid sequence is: CASSEIPGLAADTQYF. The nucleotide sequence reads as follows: TGTGCCAGCAGCGAGATTCCGGGACTAGCAGCAGATACGCAGTATTTT.